This passage covers 19 T cell receptor beta chains from one sample sequenced in a study of blood T cell repertoires in COVID-19. The method was immunoSEQ multiplex PCR; TCRdb's version includes in-frame clones alone and lacks a portion of them. The sample lists about 130,000 clones; roughly 71% were seen once. The sample comprised peripheral blood. These receptors came from an older man with acute or convalescent COVID-19.

This clone was seen only a few times. V gene TRBV5-1 combines with J gene TRBJ2-7; D gene unclear. In germline, CDR1 is SGHRS, CDR2 YFSETQ. The CDR3 consists of 15 residues. Trimming pared 0 bases from V and 5 bases from J, leaving 15 bases between. The DNA for the CDR3 is TGCGCCAGCAGCTTGGGAGTCGCTCGAGCCCACGAGCAGTACTTC. Translation: CASSLGVARAHEQYF.

V and J are TRBV2 and TRBJ1-2; 8 bases map to TRBD1. This CDR3 spans 12 amino acids. J was trimmed by 4 bases and V by 8 bases; bases with no gene match: 3. Germline CDR1 SNHLY, CDR2 FYNNEI. CDR3 sequence reads: CASDRGGYGYTF. The CDR3 DNA reads TGTGCCAGCGACAGGGGTGGCTATGGCTACACCTTC.

The V gene is TRBV12-3 or TRBV12-4, the J gene TRBJ1-5, with D unresolved. This CDR3 contains 12 residues. Trimming stripped 4 bases from V and 4 bases from J, with 5 bases between. The CDR3 sequence is CASSSRNQPQHF. The CDR3 bases are TGTGCCAGCAGTTCTCGGAATCAGCCCCAGCATTTT.

This clone was picked up a small number of times. J is TRBJ2-7 and V is TRBV10-3; 10 bases agree with TRBD1. The CDR3 totals 18 residues. Losses at the gene ends were 5 bases for V and 2 bases for J; bases not matched to a gene: 15. Germline assignment: CDR1 ENHRY and CDR2 SYGVKD. CDR3: CAISQTGGGGVVTYEQYF. DNA for the CDR3: TGTGCCATCAGTCAGACAGGGGGCGGAGGGGTAGTGACCTACGAGCAGTACTTC.

The rearrangement links TRBV5-1 to TRBJ1-2, with 10 bases identical to TRBD1. There are 12 residues in the CDR3. Germline CDR1 and CDR2: SGHRS and YFSETQ. The V and J ends lost 7 bases and 7 bases, in that order; junction bases with no gene match: 4. The CDR3 DNA sequence: TGCGCCAGCGGGACAGGGGTCGGTGGCTACACCTTC. Encoded protein: CASGTGVGGYTF.

This chain uses TRBV18 with TRBJ2-7, with a tentative D call TRBD1 (6 bases). The CDR3 length is 15 residues. Trimming stripped 2 bases from V and 3 bases from J, with 14 bases between. The germline V gene has CDR1 KGHSH and CDR2 LQKENI. CDR3 sequence: CASSPGPGRGYEQYF. Written as DNA, the CDR3 is TGTGCCAGCTCACCAGGCCCCGGCAGGGGCTACGAGCAGTACTTC.

The V gene is TRBV27, the J gene TRBJ2-1; 13 bases fit TRBD2. Germline-derived CDR1 and CDR2 are MNHEY and SMNVEV (reference sequence). The CDR3 spans 15 residues. Trimming cost V 6 bases and J 9 bases; bases outside gene matches: 8. The CDR3 DNA is TGTGCCAGCAGCTTAGGGACTAGCGGGGCTGGTGAGCAGTTCTTC. Translation gives CASSLGTSGAGEQFF.

The gene calls are TRBV7-2 and TRBJ2-7, with D maybe TRBD2 (5 bases). V shed 3 bases and J shed 4 bases, with 13 bases lying between them. The V gene's germline CDR1 is SGHTA and CDR2 FQGNSA. This CDR3 region has 14 residues. The CDR3 DNA follows: TGTGCCAGCAGCTTCACTAGTTGGGGATACGAGCAGTACTTC. This translates into CASSFTSWGYEQYF. Supplemented by reference TRBV7-2 and TRBJ2-7, the full variable domain reads GAGVSQSPSNKVTEKGKDVELRCDPISGHTALYWYRQSLGQGLEFLIYFQGNSAPDKSGLPSDRFSAERTGGSVSTLTIQRTQQEDSAVYLCASSFTSWGYEQYFGPGTRLTVT.

The gene calls are TRBV27 and TRBJ2-7, with TRBD1 matching over 10 bases. The V gene's germline CDR1 is MNHEY and CDR2 SMNVEV (reference sequence). This CDR3 spans 16 amino acids. The trim removed 5 bases at V and 2 bases at J, leaving 9 bases unmatched. The CDR3 nucleotides read TGTGCCAGCAGTGGTGAGAGGGACAGGGGTCCCTACGAGCAGTACTTC. The encoded protein is CASSGERDRGPYEQYF.

This chain joins TRBV3-1 (or the pseudogene TRBV3-2) and TRBJ2-1; D remains ambiguous. Looked up from germline, CDR1 is LGHDT and CDR2 is YNNKEL (reference sequence). The V end lost 0 bases, the J end lost 0 bases, and 6 bases lay between the germline ends. The CDR3 consists of 15 residues. The CDR3 DNA sequence: TGTGCCAGCAGCCAAGATTCCAACTCCTACAATGAGCAGTTCTTC. Translating gives CASSQDSNSYNEQFF.

The rearrangement uses TRBV6-2 or TRBV6-3 and TRBJ1-2; D is possibly TRBD1 (6 bases). The CDR3 has 14 residues. V was clipped by 6 bases and J by 4 bases, with 15 bases between them. Germline V gene lookup returns CDR1 MNHEY and CDR2 SVGEGT. This CDR3 is CASSRTGTSYGYTF. DNA of the CDR3: TGTGCCAGCAGCCGCACCGGGACAAGCTATGGCTACACCTTC.

V gene TRBV6-2 or TRBV6-3 combines with J gene TRBJ1-6, with D perhaps matching TRBD1 (6 bases). CDR3 length equals 18 residues. CDR1 and CDR2 (germline): MNHEY, SVGEGT. The V end lost 6 bases, the J end lost 0 bases, and 18 bases lay between the germline ends. The CDR3, as DNA: TGTGCCAGCAGCCCTCGCGGGGGGGGCGGCTCCTATAATTCACCCCTCCACTTT. Its protein is CASSPRGGGGSYNSPLHF.

The chain links TRBV5-4 to TRBJ2-3, with 10 bases fitting TRBD1. Losses at the gene ends were 3 bases for V and 4 bases for J; bases not matched to a gene: 11. CDR1 SGHNT and CDR2 YYREEE come from the germline V gene (reference sequence). The CDR3 length is 17 residues. This CDR3 is CASSSQQTGGVADTQYF. In DNA, the CDR3 is TGTGCCAGCAGCTCTCAGCAGACAGGGGGCGTCGCAGATACGCAGTATTTT.

V gene TRBV7-2 combines with J gene TRBJ2-5; D gene uncertain. The CDR3 contains 12 residues. CDR1 SGHTA and CDR2 FQGNSA come from the germline V gene. The V gene lost 5 bases and the J gene lost 3 bases, with 7 bases spanning the gap. Here the CDR3 reads CASSIIEETQYF. CDR3 bases: TGTGCCAGCAGCATCATAGAAGAGACCCAGTACTTC.

V is TRBV4-3 and J is TRBJ2-7; D remains unclear. Germline CDR1 is LGHNA and CDR2 is YSLEER. The CDR3 has 15 amino acids. V shed 0 bases and J shed 6 bases, with 15 bases lying between them. CDR3 amino acids: CASSQDHLETGEQYF. CDR3 nucleotides: TGCGCCAGCAGCCAAGACCACTTGGAGACTGGCGAGCAGTACTTC.

V and J are TRBV28 and TRBJ1-5, with D maybe TRBD1 (6 bases). The germline gives CDR1 MDHEN, CDR2 SYDVKM. The CDR3 length is 13 residues. Between the trimmed V and J ends, which lost 6 bases and 6 bases, there was a span of 12 bases. Here the CDR3 DNA reads TGTGCCAGCAGGCTCAGGGGTACTCAGCCCCAGCATTTT. Translating gives CASRLRGTQPQHF. Full variable domain (remainder filled in from reference TRBV28 and TRBJ1-5): DVKVTQSSRYLVKRTGEKVFLECVQDMDHENMFWYRQDPGLGLRLIYFSYDVKMKEKGDIPEGYSVSREKKERFSLILESASTNQTSMYLCASRLRGTQPQHFGDGTRLSIL.

The rearrangement uses TRBV28 and TRBJ1-5; D not certain. Germline CDR1 reads MDHEN; CDR2 reads SYDVKM. The CDR3 covers 12 residues. Trimming removed 5 bases at V and 4 bases at J, with 6 bases between. In DNA form, the CDR3 reads TGTGCCAGCAGTACCACAAATCAGCCCCAGCATTTT. It encodes CASSTTNQPQHF.

V and J are TRBV7-2 and TRBJ2-3, with 8 bases fitting TRBD2. With 4 bases clipped from V and 4 bases from J, the junction kept 7 bases outside the gene matches. CDR1 and CDR2 (germline): SGHTA, FQGNSA. This CDR3 contains 15 residues. The CDR3 coding sequence is TGTGCCAGCAGCTCCCTAAGCGGGGGCCCAGATACGCAGTATTTT. It yields the protein CASSSLSGGPDTQYF. Drawing the rest from reference TRBV7-2 and TRBJ2-3, the complete variable domain is GAGVSQSPSNKVTEKGKDVELRCDPISGHTALYWYRQSLGQGLEFLIYFQGNSAPDKSGLPSDRFSAERTGGSVSTLTIQRTQQEDSAVYLCASSSLSGGPDTQYFGPGTRLTVL.

The rearrangement uses TRBV5-6 and TRBJ1-4; D perhaps matches TRBD1 (6 bases). In germline, CDR1 is SGHDT, CDR2 YYEEEE. V lost 0 bases, J lost 7 bases, and 10 bases lay in between. The CDR3 is 14 amino acids. This chain's CDR3 is CASSLARGAEKLFF. The CDR3 DNA sequence: TGTGCCAGCAGCTTGGCCAGGGGAGCTGAAAAACTGTTTTTT.